This T cell receptor beta chain was identified in a study of untreated major depressive disorder. Study results and caveats: Depressed patients' CD4+ T cells carried increased TRBV05-01 (Vbeta 5.1) usage versus control CD4+ T cells.

The CDR3 length is 15 residues. Germline assignment: CDR1 SGHNT and CDR2 YYREEE (reference sequence). Deletions cut 4 bases from V and 1 base from J, with 13 bases between. Magnetic negative selection enriched CD4+ T cells from thawed PBMCs. Assay used: immunoSEQ multiplex PCR; TCRdb lists only in-frame clones, some missing. The table includes approximately 20,000 clones, roughly 84% detected once. On this clone: Its antigen is unidentified.

The V call is TRBV5-4, the J call TRBJ2-3; tentative D call: TRBD2 (5 bases). The clonotype originates from a woman in her twenties or thirties in good health. The sequencing sample was made of CD4+ T cells from PBMCs. CDR3 coding DNA: TGTGCCAGCAGCCTAAGGTACGGGGGCACAGATACGCAGTATTTT. Translated: CASSLRYGGTDTQYF.